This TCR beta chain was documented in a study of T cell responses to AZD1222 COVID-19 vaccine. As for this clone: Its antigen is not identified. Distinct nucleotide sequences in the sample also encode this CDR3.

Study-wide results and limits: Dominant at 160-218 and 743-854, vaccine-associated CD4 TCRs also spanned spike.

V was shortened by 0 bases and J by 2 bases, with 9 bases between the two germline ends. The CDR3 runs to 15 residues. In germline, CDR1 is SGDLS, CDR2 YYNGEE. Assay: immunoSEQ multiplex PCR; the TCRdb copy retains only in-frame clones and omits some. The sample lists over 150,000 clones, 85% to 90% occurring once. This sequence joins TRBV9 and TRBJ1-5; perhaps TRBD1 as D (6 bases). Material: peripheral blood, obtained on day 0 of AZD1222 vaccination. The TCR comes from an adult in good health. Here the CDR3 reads CASSVEAGGNQPQHF. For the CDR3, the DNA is TGTGCCAGCAGCGTAGAGGCAGGGGGCAATCAGCCCCAGCATTTT.